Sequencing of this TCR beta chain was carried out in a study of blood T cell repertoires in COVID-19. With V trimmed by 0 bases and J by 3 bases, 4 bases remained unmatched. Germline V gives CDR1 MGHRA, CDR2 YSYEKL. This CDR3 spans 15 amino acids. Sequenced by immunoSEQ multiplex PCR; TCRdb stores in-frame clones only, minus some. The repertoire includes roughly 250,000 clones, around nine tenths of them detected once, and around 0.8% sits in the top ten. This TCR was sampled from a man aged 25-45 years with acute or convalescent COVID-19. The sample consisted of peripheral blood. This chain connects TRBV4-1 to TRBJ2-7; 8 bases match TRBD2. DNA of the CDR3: TGCGCCAGCAGCCAAGAATCCGGGGGGGTCTACGAGCAGTACTTC. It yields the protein CASSQESGGVYEQYF.